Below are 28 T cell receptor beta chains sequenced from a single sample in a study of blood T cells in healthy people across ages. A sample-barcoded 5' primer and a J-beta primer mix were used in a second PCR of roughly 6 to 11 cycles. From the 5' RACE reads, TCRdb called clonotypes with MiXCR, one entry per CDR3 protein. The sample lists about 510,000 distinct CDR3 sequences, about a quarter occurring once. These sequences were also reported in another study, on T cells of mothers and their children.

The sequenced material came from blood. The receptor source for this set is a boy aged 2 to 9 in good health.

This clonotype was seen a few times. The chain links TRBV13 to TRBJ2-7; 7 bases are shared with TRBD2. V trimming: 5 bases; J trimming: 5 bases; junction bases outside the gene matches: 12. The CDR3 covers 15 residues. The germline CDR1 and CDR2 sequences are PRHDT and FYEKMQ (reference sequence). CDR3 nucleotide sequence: TGTGCCAGCAGCCCCATGGGGGGGTCCGGTGACGAGCAGTACTTC. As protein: CASSPMGGSGDEQYF. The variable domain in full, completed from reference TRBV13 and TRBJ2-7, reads AAGVIQSPRHLIKEKRETATLKCYPIPRHDTVYWYQQGPGQDPQFLISFYEKMQSDKGSIPDRFSAQQFSDYHSELNMSSLELGDSALYFCASSPMGGSGDEQYFGPGTRLTVT.

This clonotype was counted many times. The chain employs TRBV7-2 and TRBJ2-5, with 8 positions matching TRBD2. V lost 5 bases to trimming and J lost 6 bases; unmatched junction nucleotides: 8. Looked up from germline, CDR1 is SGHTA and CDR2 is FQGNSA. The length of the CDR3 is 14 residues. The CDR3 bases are TGTGCCAGCAGCGCCCCTCCGGGGGGGCAGACCCAGTACTTC. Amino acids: CASSAPPGGQTQYF.

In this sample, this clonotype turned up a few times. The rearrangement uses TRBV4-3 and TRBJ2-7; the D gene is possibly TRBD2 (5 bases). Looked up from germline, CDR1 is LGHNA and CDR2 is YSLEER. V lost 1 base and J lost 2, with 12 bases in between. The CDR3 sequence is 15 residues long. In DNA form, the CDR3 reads TGCGCCAGCAGCCAAGGATCGGGGTGGGCCTACGAGCAGTACTTC. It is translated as CASSQGSGWAYEQYF.

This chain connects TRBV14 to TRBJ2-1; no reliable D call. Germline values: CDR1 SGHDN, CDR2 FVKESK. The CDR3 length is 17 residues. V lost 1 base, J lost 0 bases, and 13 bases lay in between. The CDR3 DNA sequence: TGTGCCAGCAGCCAAGGAGGTTTGGGCAGCTCCTACAATGAGCAGTTCTTC. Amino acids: CASSQGGLGSSYNEQFF.

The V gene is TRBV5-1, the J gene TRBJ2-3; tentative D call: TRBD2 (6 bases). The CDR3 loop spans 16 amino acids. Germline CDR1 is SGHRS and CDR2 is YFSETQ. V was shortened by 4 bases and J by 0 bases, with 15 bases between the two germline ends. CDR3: CASSPWVGTSTDTQYF. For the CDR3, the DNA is TGCGCCAGCAGCCCATGGGTTGGGACTAGCACAGATACGCAGTATTTT.

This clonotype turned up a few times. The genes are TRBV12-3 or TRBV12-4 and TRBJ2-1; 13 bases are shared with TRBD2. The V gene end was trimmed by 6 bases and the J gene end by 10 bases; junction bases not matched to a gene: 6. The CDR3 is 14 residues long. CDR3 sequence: CASSRTSGGYEQFF. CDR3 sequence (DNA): TGTGCCAGCAGCAGGACTAGCGGGGGCTACGAGCAGTTCTTC.

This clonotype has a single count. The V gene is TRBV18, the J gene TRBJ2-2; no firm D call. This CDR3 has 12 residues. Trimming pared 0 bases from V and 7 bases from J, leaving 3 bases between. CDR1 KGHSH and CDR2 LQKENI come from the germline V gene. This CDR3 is CASSPPVGELFF. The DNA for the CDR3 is TGTGCCAGCTCACCACCCGTCGGGGAGCTGTTTTTT.

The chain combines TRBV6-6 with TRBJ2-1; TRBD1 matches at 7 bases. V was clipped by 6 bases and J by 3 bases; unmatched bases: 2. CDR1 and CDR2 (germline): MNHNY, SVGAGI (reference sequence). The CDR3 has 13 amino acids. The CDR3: CASRGDSYNEQFF. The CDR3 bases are TGTGCCAGCAGAGGGGACAGCTACAATGAGCAGTTCTTC.

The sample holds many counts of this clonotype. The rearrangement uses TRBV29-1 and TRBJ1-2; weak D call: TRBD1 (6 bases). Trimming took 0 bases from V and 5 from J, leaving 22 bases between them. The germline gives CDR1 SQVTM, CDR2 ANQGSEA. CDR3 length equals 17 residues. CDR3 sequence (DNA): TGCAGCGTTGAAGACCACAGGACTCCAGGGGAGAAGTATGGCTACACCTTC. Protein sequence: CSVEDHRTPGEKYGYTF.

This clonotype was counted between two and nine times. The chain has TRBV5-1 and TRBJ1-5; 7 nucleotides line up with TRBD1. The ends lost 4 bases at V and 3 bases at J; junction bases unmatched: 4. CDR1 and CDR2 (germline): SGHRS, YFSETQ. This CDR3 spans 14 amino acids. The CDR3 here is CASSVDRDNQPQHF. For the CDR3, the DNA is TGCGCCAGCAGCGTTGACAGGGACAATCAGCCCCAGCATTTT.

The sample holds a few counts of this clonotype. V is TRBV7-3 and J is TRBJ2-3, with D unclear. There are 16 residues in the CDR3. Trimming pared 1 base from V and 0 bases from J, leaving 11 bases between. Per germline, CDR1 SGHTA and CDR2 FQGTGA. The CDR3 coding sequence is TGTGCCAGCAGCTTAAATTTCGCCCAAAGCACAGATACGCAGTATTTT. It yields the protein CASSLNFAQSTDTQYF. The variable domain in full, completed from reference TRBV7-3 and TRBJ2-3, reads GAGVSQTPSNKVTEKGKYVELRCDPISGHTALYWYRQSLGQGPEFLIYFQGTGAADDSGLPNDRFFAVRPEGSVSTLKIQRTERGDSAVYLCASSLNFAQSTDTQYFGPGTRLTVL.

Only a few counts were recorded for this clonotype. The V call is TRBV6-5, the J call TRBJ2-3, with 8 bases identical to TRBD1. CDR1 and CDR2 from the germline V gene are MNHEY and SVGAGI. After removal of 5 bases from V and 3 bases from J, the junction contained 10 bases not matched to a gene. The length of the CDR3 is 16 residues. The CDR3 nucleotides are TGTGCCAGCAGTACGCCCGGGACAGGCTTAACAGATACGCAGTATTTT. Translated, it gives CASSTPGTGLTDTQYF.

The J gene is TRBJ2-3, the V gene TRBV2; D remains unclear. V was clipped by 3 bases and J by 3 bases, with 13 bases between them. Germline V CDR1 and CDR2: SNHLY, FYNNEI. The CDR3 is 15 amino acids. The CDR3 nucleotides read TGTGCCAGCAGTGAGGGCTTATTTGGGACAGATACGCAGTATTTT. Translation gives CASSEGLFGTDTQYF.

In DNA form, the CDR3 reads TGTGCCAGCAGTTTCCAAGGGACCGGGGAGCTGTTTTTT. Protein sequence: CASSFQGTGELFF. J is TRBJ2-2 and V is TRBV12-3 or TRBV12-4; D is unclear. Trimming stripped 3 bases from V and 5 bases from J, with 7 bases between. This CDR3 has 13 amino acids.

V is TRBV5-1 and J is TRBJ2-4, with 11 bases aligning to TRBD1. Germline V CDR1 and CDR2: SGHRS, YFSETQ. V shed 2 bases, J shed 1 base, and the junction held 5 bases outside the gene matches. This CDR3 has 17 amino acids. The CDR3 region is CASSLRTGGLAKNIQYF. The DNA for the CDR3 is TGCGCCAGCAGCTTACGGACAGGGGGCCTGGCCAAAAACATTCAGTACTTC.

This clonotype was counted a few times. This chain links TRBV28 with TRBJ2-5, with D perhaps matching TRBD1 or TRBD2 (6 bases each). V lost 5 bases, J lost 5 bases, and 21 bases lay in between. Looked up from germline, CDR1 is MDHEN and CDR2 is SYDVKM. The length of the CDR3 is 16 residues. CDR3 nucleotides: TGTGCCAGCAGTAGCTCCGGGACACCCGGAGGGGAGACCCAGTACTTC. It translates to CASSSSGTPGGETQYF.

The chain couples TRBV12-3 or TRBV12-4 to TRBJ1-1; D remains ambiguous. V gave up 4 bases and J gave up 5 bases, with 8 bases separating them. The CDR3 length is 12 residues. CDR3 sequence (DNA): TGTGCCAGCAGTTATTGGAGGACTGAAGCTTTCTTT. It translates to CASSYWRTEAFF.

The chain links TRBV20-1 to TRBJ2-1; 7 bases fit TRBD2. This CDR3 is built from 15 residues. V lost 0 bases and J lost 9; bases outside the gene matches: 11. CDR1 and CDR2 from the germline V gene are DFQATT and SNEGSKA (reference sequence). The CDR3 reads CSARDPREDEAEQFF. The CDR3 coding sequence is TGCAGTGCTAGAGACCCCCGGGAGGACGAGGCTGAGCAGTTCTTC.

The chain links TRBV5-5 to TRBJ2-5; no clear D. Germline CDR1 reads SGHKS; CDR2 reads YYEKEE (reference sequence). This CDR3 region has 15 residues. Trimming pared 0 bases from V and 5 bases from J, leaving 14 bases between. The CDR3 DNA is TGTGCCAGCAGCTTGGCCTCCAACTACTATGAGACCCAGTACTTC. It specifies CASSLASNYYETQYF.

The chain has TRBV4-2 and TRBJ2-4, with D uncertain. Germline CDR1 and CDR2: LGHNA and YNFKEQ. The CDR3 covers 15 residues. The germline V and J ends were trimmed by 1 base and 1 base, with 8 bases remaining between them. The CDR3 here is CASSQVEVAKNIQYF. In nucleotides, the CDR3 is TGTGCCAGCAGCCAAGTCGAGGTTGCCAAAAACATTCAGTACTTC.

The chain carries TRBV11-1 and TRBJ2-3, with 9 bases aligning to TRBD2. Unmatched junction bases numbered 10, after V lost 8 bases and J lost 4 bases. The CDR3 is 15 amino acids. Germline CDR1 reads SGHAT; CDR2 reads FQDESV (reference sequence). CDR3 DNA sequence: TGTGCCAGCGCACGTGGCGGGGGGGCGTCAGATACGCAGTATTTT. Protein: CASARGGGASDTQYF.

The CDR3 region is CATSENQGVETQYF. The CDR3 nucleotides are TGTGCCACCAGCGAAAACCAGGGAGTGGAGACCCAGTACTTC. The chain has TRBV15 and TRBJ2-5, with D perhaps given as TRBD1 or TRBD2 (5 bases each). Trimming shortened V by 5 bases and J by 5 bases, and 15 bases separated the two germline ends. The CDR3 has 14 amino acids. The germline gives CDR1 LNHNV, CDR2 YYDKDF (reference sequence). Looking up the rest from reference TRBV15 and TRBJ2-5 gives the full variable domain: DAMVIQNPRYQVTQFGKPVTLSCSQTLNHNVMYWYQQKSSQAPKLLFHYYDKDFNNEADTPDNFQSRRPNTSFCFLDIRSPGLGDTAMYLCATSENQGVETQYFGPGTRLLVL.

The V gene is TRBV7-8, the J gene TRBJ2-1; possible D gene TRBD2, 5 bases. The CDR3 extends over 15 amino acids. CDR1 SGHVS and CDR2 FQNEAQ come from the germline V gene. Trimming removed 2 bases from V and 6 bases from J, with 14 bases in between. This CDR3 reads CASSLRKSGRNEQFF. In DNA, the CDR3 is TGTGCCAGCAGCTTACGAAAAAGCGGTCGCAATGAGCAGTTCTTC.

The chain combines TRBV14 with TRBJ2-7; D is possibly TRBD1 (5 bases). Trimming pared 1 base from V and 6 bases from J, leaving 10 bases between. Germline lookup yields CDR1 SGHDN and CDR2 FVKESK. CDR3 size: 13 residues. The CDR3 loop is CASSQVQALEQYF. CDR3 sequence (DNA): TGTGCCAGCAGCCAAGTACAGGCCCTCGAGCAGTACTTC.

The chain's CDR3 is CASSRPPGLAGGHAPYEQYF. CDR3 bases: TGTGCCAGCAGTAGACCTCCGGGACTAGCGGGGGGTCATGCTCCCTACGAGCAGTACTTC. The chain carries TRBV2 and TRBJ2-7; 15 bases match TRBD2. J was trimmed by 2 bases and V by 5 bases; bases with no gene match: 16. Looked up from germline, CDR1 is SNHLY and CDR2 is FYNNEI. The CDR3 has 20 amino acids.

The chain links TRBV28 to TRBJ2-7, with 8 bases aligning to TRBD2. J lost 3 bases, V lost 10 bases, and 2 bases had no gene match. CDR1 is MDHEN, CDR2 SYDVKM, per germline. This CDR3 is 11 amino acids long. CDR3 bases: TGTGCCACCCGGGAGGGCTACGAGCAGTACTTC. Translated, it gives CATREGYEQYF.

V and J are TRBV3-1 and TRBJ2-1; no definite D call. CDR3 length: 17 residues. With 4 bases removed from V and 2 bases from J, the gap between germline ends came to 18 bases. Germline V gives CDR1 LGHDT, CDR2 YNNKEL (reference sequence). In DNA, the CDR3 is TGTGCCAGCAGCCGTCAGGATTGGCGGATAGCCTACAATGAGCAGTTCTTC. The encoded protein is CASSRQDWRIAYNEQFF.

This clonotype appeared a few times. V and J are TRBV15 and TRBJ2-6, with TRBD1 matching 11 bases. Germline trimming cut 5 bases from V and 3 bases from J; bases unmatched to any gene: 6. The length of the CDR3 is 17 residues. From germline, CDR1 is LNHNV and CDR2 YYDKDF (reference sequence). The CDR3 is CATSWGQGEVGANVLTF. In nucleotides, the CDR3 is TGTGCCACCAGCTGGGGACAGGGGGAAGTTGGGGCCAACGTCCTGACTTTC.